A selection of T cell receptor beta chains follows, all from one sample in a study of T cells in tuberculosis. Clones were sequenced by immunoSEQ multiplex PCR, and TCRdb holds only the in-frame ones, with some missing. The sample records about 24,000 clones, roughly 95% being singletons. Specimen: PBMCs. Source of these receptors: a donor aged 10-29 years with latent tuberculosis or without tuberculosis infection. CDR3s include the opening cysteine and the closing phenylalanine or tryptophan. Each record gives: J gene, D gene, V gene, clone size, CDR3 protein, CDR3 DNA. The D gene is left open where the match is weak. Expanded clones are given a class, and other clones once, few, many or no size at all.

>TRBJ1-4|.|TRBV19|.
CASSIGPRRATNEKLFF
TGTGCCAGTAGTATAGGCCCCCGGAGAGCAACTAATGAAAAACTGTTTTTT
>TRBJ2-7|TRBD1|TRBV5-1|once
CASSRWDRGGPYEQYF
TGCGCCAGCAGCAGGTGGGACAGGGGGGGCCCCTACGAGCAGTACTTC
>TRBJ1-1|.|TRBV6-5|.
CASSYSRGRLNTEAFF
TGTGCCAGCAGTTACTCGAGAGGGCGGCTTAACACTGAAGCTTTCTTT
>TRBJ1-6|.|TRBV30|.
CAWSGRTSGNNSPLHF
TGTGCCTGGTCAGGACGGACGTCGGGGAATAATTCACCCCTCCACTTT
>TRBJ1-1|.|TRBV29-1|.
CSVVTQNTEAFF
TGCAGCGTTGTTACACAGAACACTGAAGCTTTCTTT
>TRBJ1-5|.|TRBV5-6|.
CASSFGVSRNQPQHF
TGTGCCAGCAGCTTCGGGGTTAGCCGCAATCAGCCCCAGCATTTT
>TRBJ1-1|.|TRBV6-1|once
CASSDRAEAFF
TGTGCCAGCAGTGATCGGGCTGAAGCTTTCTTT
>TRBJ1-6|TRBD1|TRBV18|few
CASSPSNGQGRSPLHF
TGTGCCAGCTCACCGTCTAATGGACAGGGTCGTTCACCCCTCCACTTT
>TRBJ1-1|.|TRBV4-1|.
CASSRGQTEAFF
TGCGCCAGCTCCAGGGGTCAGACTGAAGCTTTCTTT
>TRBJ1-1|TRBD1|TRBV4-1|.
CASSHTDRGGTEAFF
TGCGCCAGCAGCCACACCGACAGGGGTGGGACTGAAGCTTTCTTT
>TRBJ2-3|.|TRBV11-2|.
CASSLLPGQGSNTQYF
TGTGCCAGCAGCTTATTGCCAGGTCAGGGGTCGAATACGCAGTATTTT
>TRBJ1-5|.|TRBV5-1|.
CASSSTTSQPQHF
TGCGCCAGCAGTAGTACTACAAGTCAGCCCCAGCATTTT
>TRBJ2-3|TRBD2|TRBV18|.
CASSRSGGENTQYF
TGTGCCAGCTCTCGGAGCGGGGGGGAGAATACGCAGTATTTT
>TRBJ2-1|TRBD1|TRBV4-1|.
CASSPTGGGVNEQFF
TGCGCCAGCAGCCCGACAGGGGGCGGAGTGAATGAGCAGTTCTTC
>TRBJ2-7|.|TRBV9|.
CASSVEAGSYEQYF
TGTGCCAGCAGCGTAGAAGCGGGCTCCTACGAGCAGTACTTC
>TRBJ2-1|TRBD2|TRBV6-1|.
CASSEQTSGGINEQFF
TGTGCCAGCAGTGAGCAGACTAGCGGGGGGATCAATGAGCAGTTCTTC
>TRBJ2-3|.|TRBV21-1|.
CASSKGTSTDTQYF
TGTGCCAGCAGCAAAGGGACTAGCACAGATACGCAGTATTTT
>TRBJ1-2|TRBD1|TRBV9|.
CASSGRGLNYGYTF
TGTGCCAGCAGCGGCAGGGGGCTTAACTATGGCTACACCTTC
>TRBJ2-5|.|TRBV5-1|.
CASRLQGDQETQYF
TGCGCCAGCAGGCTACAGGGAGACCAAGAGACCCAGTACTTC
>TRBJ1-2|.|TRBV2|.
CASAQGRGSNYGYTF
TGTGCCAGCGCTCAGGGAAGGGGATCTAACTATGGCTACACCTTC
>TRBJ2-1|.|TRBV18|.
CASSPPAYNEQFF
TGTGCCAGCTCACCCCCCGCCTACAATGAGCAGTTCTTC
>TRBJ2-3|TRBD2|TRBV9|.
CASSVDVAGGPTDTQYF
TGTGCCAGCAGCGTAGACGTTGCGGGGGGCCCCACAGATACGCAGTATTTT
>TRBJ1-1|.|TRBV7-2|.
CASSLDTGYTEAFF
TGTGCCAGCAGCTTAGATACAGGGTACACTGAAGCTTTCTTT
>TRBJ2-1|TRBD2|TRBV11-3|.
CASSLGTSGYNEQFF
TGTGCCAGCAGCTTAGGCACTAGCGGGTACAATGAGCAGTTCTTC
>TRBJ1-2|TRBD1|TRBV6-5|.
CASSYGQGEGYTF
TGTGCCAGCAGTTACGGACAGGGTGAGGGCTACACCTTC
>TRBJ1-1|TRBD1|TRBV4-1|.
CASSQRGDRGSTEAFF
TGCGCCAGCAGCCAACGAGGGGACAGGGGGTCCACTGAAGCTTTCTTT
>TRBJ1-5|TRBD1|TRBV18|.
CASSPLEVTGVGSNQPQHF
TGTGCCAGCTCACCACTCGAAGTCACAGGGGTGGGAAGCAATCAGCCCCAGCATTTT
>TRBJ1-5|.|TRBV19|.
CASSIGRQALNNQPQHF
TGTGCCAGTAGTATAGGAAGACAGGCCCTAAACAATCAGCCCCAGCATTTT
>TRBJ2-1|TRBD1|TRBV5-6|.
CASSPGTGLIEQFF
TGTGCCAGCAGCCCTGGGACAGGATTAATTGAGCAGTTCTTC
>TRBJ1-3|.|TRBV5-1|.
CASSLESPSGNTIYF
TGCGCCAGCAGCTTGGAATCTCCCTCTGGAAACACCATATATTTT
>TRBJ1-3|.|TRBV29-1|.
CSVENFPSGNTIYF
TGCAGCGTTGAGAACTTCCCCTCTGGAAACACCATATATTTT
>TRBJ2-7|.|TRBV2|.
CARSVQGYEQYF
TGTGCCCGATCAGTTCAGGGGTACGAGCAGTACTTC
>TRBJ2-1|TRBD2|TRBV6-5|.
CASSYSSGGPYNEQFF
TGTGCCAGCAGTTACTCTAGCGGGGGCCCTTACAATGAGCAGTTCTTC
>TRBJ1-3|.|TRBV5-8|.
CASRFKTPSGNTIYF
TGTGCCAGCAGGTTCAAAACACCCTCTGGAAACACCATATATTTT
>TRBJ2-3|TRBD1|TRBV27|.
CASSFDRATDTQYF
TGTGCCAGCAGTTTTGACAGGGCCACAGATACGCAGTATTTT
>TRBJ1-6|TRBD1|TRBV6-5|.
CASSPGQGRSPLHF
TGTGCCAGCAGCCCGGGACAGGGGCGTTCACCCCTCCACTTT
>TRBJ2-3|.|TRBV5-1|.
CASSSAEPPDTQYF
TGCGCCAGCAGCTCCGCCGAGCCTCCAGATACGCAGTATTTT
>TRBJ1-1|.|TRBV5-1|.
CASSVRQGTEAFF
TGCGCCAGCAGCGTTCGCCAGGGAACTGAAGCTTTCTTT
>TRBJ2-5|TRBD2|TRBV5-5|.
CASSLAGVYQETQYF
TGTGCCAGCAGTTTAGCGGGGGTGTACCAAGAGACCCAGTACTTC
>TRBJ2-5|.|TRBV19|.
CASSIGPGVGETQYF
TGTGCCAGTAGTATAGGTCCAGGGGTTGGTGAGACCCAGTACTTC
>TRBJ2-7|TRBD1|TRBV6-5|.
CASSYGGQGAYEQYF
TGTGCCAGCAGTTACGGGGGACAGGGGGCTTACGAGCAGTACTTC
>TRBJ2-5|TRBD2|TRBV7-9|.
CASSLAQRGVIQETQYF
TGTGCCAGCAGCTTAGCCCAGCGGGGGGTTATACAAGAGACCCAGTACTTC
>TRBJ2-2|.|TRBV6-1|.
CAIHSTGEVGELFF
TGTGCCATCCATTCTACAGGGGAGGTCGGGGAGCTGTTTTTT
>TRBJ2-7|TRBD2|TRBV27|once
CASSLGAGGIYEQYF
TGTGCCAGCAGTTTGGGGGCGGGGGGAATCTACGAGCAGTACTTC
>TRBJ1-1|.|TRBV5-6|.
CASRSLYVSGNTEAFF
TGTGCCAGCAGAAGCCTCTACGTATCAGGTAACACTGAAGCTTTCTTT
>TRBJ2-2|.|TRBV7-6|.
CASSPNRIDANTGELFF
TGTGCCAGCAGCCCCAACAGAATAGACGCGAACACCGGGGAGCTGTTTTTT
>TRBJ1-1|.|TRBV9|.
CASSVDNMNTEAFF
TGTGCCAGCAGCGTGGACAATATGAACACTGAAGCTTTCTTT
>TRBJ1-1|.|TRBV6-1|.
CASSDIGQNTEAFF
TGTGCCAGCAGTGATATTGGGCAGAACACTGAAGCTTTCTTT